Included here is one TCR beta chain sequence, with context. This clone is medium-sized (0.01 to 0.1%). Its antigen has not been determined. Base quality data are lacking; no much larger clone is found one base away. Genomic DNA was isolated from the sorted cells so that the TCRbeta CDR3 region could be sequenced. The immunoSEQ Assay was used for sequencing of TCRbeta CDR3 regions. TCRdb retrieved this table from immuneACCESS and kept in-frame rearrangements only. Not all clones are present; in checked studies, unresolved V genes account for under half, and no reason is known for the remainder. The sample data list some 67,000 clones, and around 89% of these were observed just once. The leading ten clones occupy approximately 0.6% of the sample. Patients with autoimmune disease history or receiving systemic immunosuppression were excluded from the trial. Peripheral blood for TCR sequencing was collected from all dose cohorts at baseline, on cycle 4 day 1, and on cycle 7 day 1. The samples were taken from a phase I, first-in-human, multicenter, open-label dose-escalation trial of ivuxolimab. Adults with locally advanced or metastatic melanoma, renal cell, hepatocellular, or head and neck squamous cell carcinoma were enrolled in the trial. CD4+ and CD8+ T cells were sorted separately from peripheral blood before TCR sequencing.

The data were obtained in a study of OX40 agonist ivuxolimab in advanced cancers. About the full investigation: Ivuxolimab, which targeted the costimulatory receptor OX40 (CD134), was an agonistic, fully human IgG2 monoclonal antibody. Prior anti-PD-1, anti-PD-L1 or anti-CTLA-4 therapy was permitted, and checkpoint inhibitors had been received by about 37% of dose-escalation patients. Intravenous ivuxolimab was administered to patients every 2 weeks at six dose levels: 0.01, 0.1, 0.3, 1.5, 3 and 10 mg/kg. The dose-escalation cohort was 80% to 90% male with a mean age of around 62 years, ranging from roughly 23 to 79. Among the roughly 52 dose-escalation patients, about 20 had hepatocellular carcinoma, around 15 melanoma, 9 renal cell carcinoma and 9 head and neck cancer. Peripheral TCRbeta sequencing aimed to test whether ivuxolimab altered TCR sequence diversity and caused clonal T-cell expansion. Partial responses occurred in three dose-escalation patients, of whom one had hepatocellular carcinoma and two had cutaneous melanoma. The paper reports the monotherapy dose-escalation portion (N = 52 patients) of the phase I ivuxolimab trial.

A distance of 14 bases separates the germline ends of V and J, which lose 4 bases and 5 bases respectively. The cysteine opens and the phenylalanine closes a CDR3 of 15 amino acids. CDR3 DNA is the only sequence kept; it has 45 bases, read in frame from the first base. The germline V gene encodes CDR1 SEHNR and CDR2 FQNEAQ (reference sequence). Study-wide conclusions, independent of this receptor: In the 0.1-3.0 mg/kg groups, partial responders had among the lowest normalized peripheral clonal expansion, particularly in CD8+ T cells. Which antigens the clonally expanded peripheral T cells were specific for was not determined. After ivuxolimab, more expanded clones were found on average in CD8+ T cells than in CD4+ T cells. Low levels of normalized T-cell clonal expansion were also seen in some patients who did not respond. At doses from 0.1 to 3.0 mg/kg, clonal expansion was seen in both CD4+ and CD8+ blood T cells between baseline and week 6.

This TCR derives from an adult with an advanced solid tumor such as melanoma, head and neck, liver or kidney cancer. The chain is encoded by TRBV7-9 joined to TRBJ2-2; the D gene is possibly TRBD1 or TRBD2, with 5 bases matching each. Sequences were derived from CD4+ or CD8+ T cells sorted from blood, sampled in a trial of the OX40 agonist ivuxolimab. The nucleotide sequence reads TGTGCCAGCAGCTCAAACGAGGGGTGGACCGGGGAGCTGTTTTTT. Its translation is CASSSNEGWTGELFF.